What follows are 24 T cell receptor beta chains derived from one specimen sequenced in a study of T cells in Graves' hyperthyroidism and ophthalmopathy. TCR beta CDR3 regions were amplified from RNA. Using the HTBI primer set, a first-round RT-PCR was run on the TCR CDR3. TCRdb processed the multiplex PCR reads anew with MiXCR; each CDR3 protein has one entry. The repertoire holds around 480,000 distinct CDR3 sequences, with approximately 15% as singletons. Sequencing was carried out using blood. Receptors were obtained from a woman aged 18-30 years with Graves' hyperthyroidism.

This clonotype was seen at least ten times. In DNA, the CDR3 is TGTGCCAGCAGTGTAGCAGACAGGGCGCGTTCACCCCTCCACTTT. It translates to CASSVADRARSPLHF. This chain uses TRBV2 with TRBJ1-6, with 7 bases aligning to TRBD1. Germline CDR1 is SNHLY and CDR2 is FYNNEI. This CDR3 contains 15 residues. V dropped 4 bases and J dropped 9; count of bases not matched to a gene: 9.

This clonotype was seen repeatedly, ten times or more. The chain joins TRBV6-1 to TRBJ1-5, with 8 bases that match TRBD1. The CDR3 runs to 12 residues. Trimming removed 8 bases from V and 5 bases from J; junction bases left unmatched: 2. Germline lookup yields CDR1 MNHNS and CDR2 SASEGT. In nucleotides, the CDR3 is TGTGCCAGCTCGGACAGGGATCAGCCCCAGCATTTT. Protein: CASSDRDQPQHF.

This clonotype showed up many times. V usage is TRBV7-9 and J usage is TRBJ2-5; D uncertain. The CDR3 covers 13 residues. Germline V lookup: CDR1 SEHNR, CDR2 FQNEAQ (reference sequence). V was trimmed by 3 bases and J by 5 bases, leaving 10 bases between them. CDR3 DNA sequence: TGTGCCAGCAGCTTGGCCTCAACGGAGACCCAGTACTTC. Translated: CASSLASTETQYF.

This clonotype was found many times. The chain carries TRBV5-6 and TRBJ1-2; tentatively, D is TRBD1 (6 bases). Germline CDR1 SGHDT, CDR2 YYEEEE. The CDR3 has 16 amino acids. Trimming left V 3 bases short and J 4 bases short, with 19 bases between. The CDR3 sequence is CASSSLGQQGRYGYTF. Written as DNA, the CDR3 is TGTGCCAGCAGCTCCCTTGGCCAACAGGGCCGCTATGGCTACACCTTC.

In this sample, this clonotype turned up many times. V and J are TRBV2 and TRBJ1-1; maybe TRBD1 (6 bases). The CDR3 contains 15 residues. CDR1 and CDR2 (germline): SNHLY, FYNNEI. The V gene lost 2 bases and the J gene lost 1 base, with 11 bases spanning the gap. CDR3 bases: TGTGCCAGCAGTGAAAGGGGGTTGGGGAACACTGAAGCTTTCTTT. It translates to CASSERGLGNTEAFF. Full variable domain (rest looked up from reference TRBV2 and TRBJ1-1): EPEVTQTPSHQVTQMGQEVILRCVPISNHLYFYWYRQILGQKVEFLVSFYNNEISEKSEIFDDQFSVERPDGSNFTLKIRSTKLEDSAMYFCASSERGLGNTEAFFGQGTRLTVV.

There are a few counts of this clonotype. The chain recombines TRBV6-5 with TRBJ2-3, with TRBD2 matching over 14 bases. This CDR3 has 17 amino acids. The J segment lost 5 bases and the V segment lost 2 bases, leaving 6 bases of the junction unmatched. The V gene's germline CDR1 is MNHEY and CDR2 SVGAGI. The CDR3 is CASSYQTGLAGGDTQYF. The DNA of the CDR3 is TGTGCCAGCAGTTACCAAACTGGACTAGCGGGAGGAGATACGCAGTATTTT.

In its sample, this clonotype was seen once. The chain joins TRBV10-3 to TRBJ2-3, with 8 bases identical to TRBD1. J was trimmed by 4 bases and V by 4 bases; bases with no gene match: 7. In germline, CDR1 is ENHRY, CDR2 SYGVKD. CDR3 length equals 15 residues. The CDR3 here is CAISAPTGESDTQYF. The CDR3 DNA is TGTGCCATCAGTGCCCCGACAGGGGAGTCAGATACGCAGTATTTT.

The table lists this clonotype with many counts. The chain's CDR3 is CASSSWIGSTDTQYF. CDR3 bases: TGTGCCAGCAGCTCGTGGATTGGGAGCACAGATACGCAGTATTTT. The genes are TRBV11-1 and TRBJ2-3; D not resolved. The CDR3 length is 15 residues. V lost 4 bases and J 0 bases, leaving 11 bases between the germline ends. CDR1 and CDR2 from the germline V gene are SGHAT and FQDESV (reference sequence). The full variable domain, rest sourced from reference TRBV11-1 and TRBJ2-3, is EAEVAQSPRYKITEKSQAVAFWCDPISGHATLYWYRQILGQGPELLVQFQDESVVDDSQLPKDRFSAERLKGVDSTLKIQPAELGDSAMYLCASSSWIGSTDTQYFGPGTRLTVL.

At least ten counts were recorded for this clonotype. The V call is TRBV3-1, the J call TRBJ1-1; D not resolved. The CDR3 extends over 16 amino acids. Trimming removed 1 base from V and 2 bases from J, with 14 bases in between. Germline CDR1 and CDR2: LGHDT and YNNKEL (reference sequence). The CDR3 DNA sequence: TGTGCCAGCAGCCAAGGGTTTACCCTTCTCAACACTGAAGCTTTCTTT. Protein sequence: CASSQGFTLLNTEAFF.

This clonotype was recorded at least ten times. This chain joins TRBV2 and TRBJ1-1; the D gene is possibly TRBD1 (6 bases). The V and J ends lost 3 bases and 0 bases respectively, with 17 bases between them. CDR1 is SNHLY, CDR2 FYNNEI, per germline. This CDR3 has 17 amino acids. CDR3: CASSDRTVTDLNTEAFF. In DNA form, the CDR3 reads TGTGCCAGCAGTGACCGGACAGTTACCGATTTGAACACTGAAGCTTTCTTT.

This clonotype has at least ten counts. The chain uses TRBV7-8 and TRBJ2-7, with a tentative D call TRBD1 (10 bases). This CDR3 has 14 amino acids. V lost 8 bases and J lost 2, with 16 bases in between. Germline lookup yields CDR1 SGHVS and CDR2 FQNEAQ. The CDR3 DNA follows: TGTGCCAGCGCGGGGGGGACAGGGGCCTACGAGCAGTACTTC. It translates to CASAGGTGAYEQYF.

The table lists this clonotype with many counts. The V call is TRBV25-1, the J call TRBJ2-1, with D tentatively TRBD2 (6 bases). Per germline, CDR1 MGHDK and CDR2 SYGVNS. V gave up 1 base and J gave up 4 bases, with 17 bases separating them. The CDR3 sequence is 17 residues long. The CDR3: CASSESGRENIYNEQFF. The DNA of the CDR3 is TGTGCCAGCAGTGAATCGGGGCGGGAAAATATATACAATGAGCAGTTCTTC. The full variable domain, in which reference TRBV25-1 and TRBJ2-1 provide the parts outside the CDR3, is EADIYQTPRYLVIGTGKKITLECSQTMGHDKMYWYQQDPGMELHLIHYSYGVNSTEKGDLSSESTVSRIRTEHFPLTLESARPSHTSQYLCASSESGRENIYNEQFFGPGTRLTVL.

This clonotype occurred many times. DNA for the CDR3: TGTGCCAGCTCACCTCAGACGGACAGCTATGGCTACACCTTC. This translates into CASSPQTDSYGYTF. The chain employs TRBV18 and TRBJ1-2, with D possibly TRBD1 on 6 matching bases. With 3 bases removed from V and 4 bases from J, the gap between germline ends came to 12 bases. From germline, CDR1 is KGHSH and CDR2 LQKENI. The CDR3 is 14 amino acids.

A few counts support this clonotype. The chain recombines TRBV4-2 with TRBJ2-7; 9 nucleotides match TRBD1. With V trimmed by 1 base and J by 4 bases, 2 bases remained unmatched. The CDR3 has 14 residues. Looked up from germline, CDR1 is LGHNA and CDR2 is YNFKEQ. In DNA form, the CDR3 reads TGTGCCAGCAGCCAAGTTGGGACAGGGTACGAGCAGTACTTC. Amino acid sequence: CASSQVGTGYEQYF.

J is TRBJ1-2 and V is TRBV30; 11 bases map to TRBD1. The CDR3 length is 15 residues. Germline V CDR1 and CDR2: GTSNPN, SVGIG (reference sequence). The trim removed 3 bases at V and 3 bases at J, leaving 6 bases unmatched. In DNA form, the CDR3 reads TGTGCCTGGAGGGACCGGACAGGGGGCCACTATGGCTACACCTTC. Its translation is CAWRDRTGGHYGYTF.

This clonotype was found many times. In DNA, the CDR3 is TGCAGTGCTAGCAGCGGGAGGGCTCGGAATGAGCAGTTCTTC. The encoded protein is CSASSGRARNEQFF. The chain is built from TRBV20-1 and TRBJ2-1; TRBD2 agrees at 10 bases. With V trimmed by 3 bases and J by 7 bases, 6 bases remained unmatched. This CDR3 is built from 14 residues. CDR1 and CDR2 from the germline V gene are DFQATT and SNEGSKA (reference sequence).

This clonotype occurred many times. The CDR3 spells CAWSGRAGTPYNEQFF. CDR3 nucleotides: TGTGCCTGGAGTGGTAGGGCAGGGACCCCCTACAATGAGCAGTTCTTC. This chain links TRBV30 with TRBJ2-1; TRBD1 or TRBD2 may be the D gene (5 bases each). CDR3 length equals 16 residues. Germline values: CDR1 GTSNPN, CDR2 SVGIG (reference sequence). V was shortened by 1 base and J by 2 bases, with 15 bases between the two germline ends.

Only a few counts were recorded for this clonotype. A much larger clone sits a single nucleotide away, making a read error possible. This chain uses TRBV12-3 or TRBV12-4 with TRBJ2-7; D could derive from TRBD1 or TRBD2 (5 bases each). This CDR3 contains 15 residues. DNA of the CDR3: TGTACCAGCAGTTTCCAGGGACGGCAATTCTACGAGCAGTACTTC. Amino acids: CTSSFQGRQFYEQYF.

This clonotype was detected many times. The chain has TRBV7-9 and TRBJ2-7; possibly TRBD2 for D (6 bases). This CDR3 has 13 amino acids. Germline loops: CDR1 SEHNR, CDR2 FQNEAQ (reference sequence). V lost 6 bases and J lost 6, with 15 bases in between. This chain's CDR3 is CASSRDFGGEQYF. CDR3 DNA sequence: TGTGCCAGCAGTAGGGACTTCGGGGGCGAGCAGTACTTC.

This clonotype was picked up a small number of times. The chain joins TRBV5-6 to TRBJ2-3, with TRBD2 matching over 15 bases. The germline gives CDR1 SGHDT, CDR2 YYEEEE. This CDR3 has 15 residues. Trimming took 6 bases from V and 8 from J; bases not matched to a gene: 7. The CDR3 protein is CASTGLAGGPGTQYF. The DNA of the CDR3 is TGTGCCAGCACCGGACTAGCGGGAGGGCCGGGTACGCAGTATTTT.

This clonotype appeared many times. V is TRBV7-3 and J is TRBJ2-2; D may be TRBD1 (6 bases). The CDR3 has 16 amino acids. V lost 6 bases and J lost 1, with 15 bases in between. CDR1 is SGHTA and CDR2 is FQGTGA in the germline V gene. CDR3 in amino acids: CASSRSPGQNTGELFF. The DNA of the CDR3 is TGTGCCAGCAGTCGAAGTCCGGGACAGAACACCGGGGAGCTGTTTTTT.

This rearrangement joins TRBV9 to TRBJ2-1; 7 positions match TRBD2. Trimming cost V 0 bases and J 9 bases; bases outside gene matches: 9. Per the germline V gene, CDR1 is SGDLS and CDR2 is YYNGEE. CDR3 length: 15 amino acids. CDR3 bases: TGTGCCAGCAGCGTAGACCTAGCGGTACCGGCTGAGCAGTTCTTC. Translation gives CASSVDLAVPAEQFF.

This clonotype was observed at least ten times. The chain couples TRBV9 to TRBJ2-5, with TRBD2 matching over 9 bases. V was clipped by 4 bases and J by 1 base; unmatched bases: 2. The germline V gene has CDR1 SGDLS and CDR2 YYNGEE. The CDR3 sequence is 14 residues long. CDR3 bases: TGTGCCAGCAGCAAGGGACTAGCCCAAGAGACCCAGTACTTC. It yields the protein CASSKGLAQETQYF.

This clonotype was detected ten times or more. V usage is TRBV2 and J usage is TRBJ2-3, with D tentatively TRBD2 (6 bases). This CDR3 has 12 residues. Germline CDR1 reads SNHLY; CDR2 reads FYNNEI. V lost 4 bases and J 6 bases, leaving 8 bases between the germline ends. CDR3 DNA sequence: TGTGCCAGCAGTGTTCGGGGGGATACGCAGTATTTT. This sequence encodes CASSVRGDTQYF. Supplemented by reference TRBV2 and TRBJ2-3, the full variable domain reads EPEVTQTPSHQVTQMGQEVILRCVPISNHLYFYWYRQILGQKVEFLVSFYNNEISEKSEIFDDQFSVERPDGSNFTLKIRSTKLEDSAMYFCASSVRGDTQYFGPGTRLTVL.